These T cell receptor beta chains were read from a single sample in a study of T cell responses to AZD1222 COVID-19 vaccine. Produced via immunoSEQ multiplex PCR; TCRdb's table is partial and in-frame only. The data show about 140,000 clones, 70% to 90% seen once. The source was peripheral blood, collected on day 0 of AZD1222 vaccination. The receptors stem from an adult in good health. The CDR3 runs from the conserved cysteine through the conserved F or W. A D gene is named only where the DNA matches it firmly. Some rows have no size entry. The others give once, few or many, or a class for an expanded clone.

j_gene: TRBJ2-3
abundance: .
d_gene: TRBD2
v_gene: TRBV30
CDR3nt: TGTGCCTGGGGCCGGACTAGCGGGAGTAGGACAGATACGCAGTATTTT
CDR3aa: CAWGRTSGSRTDTQYF

j_gene: TRBJ1-1
abundance: .
d_gene: .
v_gene: TRBV7-9
CDR3nt: TGTGCCAGCAGCTTACAGCTCGGGGCGAACACTGAAGCTTTCTTT
CDR3aa: CASSLQLGANTEAFF

j_gene: TRBJ2-2
abundance: .
d_gene: .
v_gene: TRBV7-2
CDR3nt: TGTGCCAGCAGCTTATTCAGGGACACCGGGGAGCTGTTTTTT
CDR3aa: CASSLFRDTGELFF

j_gene: TRBJ2-7
abundance: .
d_gene: .
v_gene: TRBV5-4
CDR3nt: TGTGCCAGCAGCCCGACGAGCTCCTACGAGCAGTACTTC
CDR3aa: CASSPTSSYEQYF

j_gene: TRBJ1-5
abundance: .
d_gene: .
v_gene: TRBV18
CDR3nt: TGTGCCAGCTCACCAAATACTGCCGAAAGGACCCAGCATTTT
CDR3aa: CASSPNTAERTQHF

j_gene: TRBJ1-2
abundance: .
d_gene: TRBD1
v_gene: TRBV6-5
CDR3nt: TGTGCCAGCGGCACAGGGGTAGCTAACTATGGCTACACCTTC
CDR3aa: CASGTGVANYGYTF

j_gene: TRBJ2-1
abundance: .
d_gene: .
v_gene: TRBV6-4
CDR3nt: TGTGCCAGCAGTGCCCGAGGGCGTCCCCGAAATGAGCAGTTCTTC
CDR3aa: CASSARGRPRNEQFF

j_gene: TRBJ1-1
abundance: .
d_gene: TRBD1
v_gene: TRBV15
CDR3nt: TGTGCCACCAGCAGAGATGTGGGACAGGGGACGGACGAAGCTTTCTTT
CDR3aa: CATSRDVGQGTDEAFF

j_gene: TRBJ1-1
abundance: once
d_gene: TRBD1
v_gene: TRBV7-2
CDR3nt: TGTGCCAGCAGCTTAGGCGACAGGGAGAACACTGAAGCTTTCTTT
CDR3aa: CASSLGDRENTEAFF

j_gene: TRBJ2-3
abundance: .
d_gene: TRBD2
v_gene: TRBV5-1
CDR3nt: TGCGCCAGCAGCTCTAACTACCGGGGGGATGGGACAGATACGCAGTATTTT
CDR3aa: CASSSNYRGDGTDTQYF

j_gene: TRBJ1-5
abundance: .
d_gene: TRBD1
v_gene: TRBV5-6
CDR3nt: TGTGCCAGCAGCGCGACAGGGGTCGCTCAATACCAGCCCCAGCATTTT
CDR3aa: CASSATGVAQYQPQHF

j_gene: TRBJ1-3
abundance: .
d_gene: TRBD1
v_gene: TRBV3-1/TRBV3-2
CDR3nt: TGTGCCAGCAGCCAAAAGCAAGCGGGACAGGGTACAAGAGGAAACACCATATATTTT
CDR3aa: CASSQKQAGQGTRGNTIYF

j_gene: TRBJ2-1
abundance: .
d_gene: TRBD1
v_gene: TRBV12-5
CDR3nt: TGTGCTAGTGGTTTGAATTCCGGGACAGGGGATGAGCAGTTCTTC
CDR3aa: CASGLNSGTGDEQFF

j_gene: TRBJ1-5
abundance: .
d_gene: .
v_gene: TRBV6-5
CDR3nt: TGTGCCAGCAATTTTCAGCCCCAGCATTTT
CDR3aa: CASNFQPQHF

j_gene: TRBJ1-1
abundance: once
d_gene: .
v_gene: TRBV2
CDR3nt: TGTGCCAGCAGTGAGGGGGGATCGTACACTGAAGCTTTCTTT
CDR3aa: CASSEGGSYTEAFF

j_gene: TRBJ1-2
abundance: once
d_gene: .
v_gene: TRBV9
CDR3nt: TGTGCCAGCAGCGTGGACGGAGCCTATGGCTACACCTTC
CDR3aa: CASSVDGAYGYTF

j_gene: TRBJ1-1
abundance: .
d_gene: .
v_gene: TRBV28
CDR3nt: TGTGCCAGCAGTTTTATTGGGGGTCCGGCGTGGGACACTGAAGCTTTCTTT
CDR3aa: CASSFIGGPAWDTEAFF

j_gene: TRBJ1-2
abundance: .
d_gene: .
v_gene: TRBV19
CDR3nt: TGTGCCAGTGGAGGGGACGATAGTAACTATGGCTACACCTTC
CDR3aa: CASGGDDSNYGYTF

j_gene: TRBJ2-3
abundance: .
d_gene: .
v_gene: TRBV6-5
CDR3nt: TGTGCCAGCAGCCTGTTGGGGGCAGATACGCAGTATTTT
CDR3aa: CASSLLGADTQYF

j_gene: TRBJ1-4
abundance: .
d_gene: .
v_gene: TRBV28
CDR3nt: TGTGCCAGCAGTTCCGCAGGGGCCATTAATGAAAAACTGTTTTTT
CDR3aa: CASSSAGAINEKLFF

j_gene: TRBJ1-2
abundance: .
d_gene: TRBD1
v_gene: TRBV7-2
CDR3nt: TGTGCCAGCAGCTTATCAGGGGGGGGTCCGTTGGGCTACACCTTC
CDR3aa: CASSLSGGGPLGYTF

j_gene: TRBJ1-4
abundance: once
d_gene: TRBD1
v_gene: TRBV29-1
CDR3nt: TGCAGCGTTACGACAGGGGAGGCTAAAAAACTGTTTTTT
CDR3aa: CSVTTGEAKKLFF

j_gene: TRBJ1-1
abundance: .
d_gene: .
v_gene: TRBV11-2
CDR3nt: TGTGCCAGCAGCCCGCCGGCGGCTGAAGCTTTCTTT
CDR3aa: CASSPPAAEAFF

j_gene: TRBJ2-1
abundance: .
d_gene: TRBD2
v_gene: TRBV7-2
CDR3nt: TGTGCCAGCAGCACTACTAGCGGGAGGGCCTTAAGGAATGAGCAGTTCTTC
CDR3aa: CASSTTSGRALRNEQFF

j_gene: TRBJ1-1
abundance: .
d_gene: .
v_gene: TRBV7-9
CDR3nt: TGTGCCAGCAGCTTAGCAACGGGGTTGAACACTGAAGCTTTCTTT
CDR3aa: CASSLATGLNTEAFF

j_gene: TRBJ2-1
abundance: once
d_gene: TRBD2
v_gene: TRBV2
CDR3nt: TGTGCCACCTCCGGGACTAGCGCTAACAATGAGCAGTTCTTC
CDR3aa: CATSGTSANNEQFF

j_gene: TRBJ2-7
abundance: once
d_gene: .
v_gene: TRBV24-1
CDR3nt: TGTGCCACCAGTGGGCGGGGAGCTTACGAGCAGTACTTC
CDR3aa: CATSGRGAYEQYF

j_gene: TRBJ1-5
abundance: once
d_gene: TRBD1
v_gene: TRBV10-3
CDR3nt: TGTGCCATCAGTGAGGGGGACAGGGGAGACCAGCCCCAGCATTTT
CDR3aa: CAISEGDRGDQPQHF

j_gene: TRBJ2-7
abundance: .
d_gene: .
v_gene: TRBV4-3
CDR3nt: TGCGCCAGCAGCCAAGATCCGGTGAGCGAGCAGTACTTC
CDR3aa: CASSQDPVSEQYF

j_gene: TRBJ1-1
abundance: .
d_gene: .
v_gene: TRBV4-1
CDR3nt: TGCGCCAGCAGCCAAGATCGAACAGGGAAGAACACTGAAGCTTTCTTT
CDR3aa: CASSQDRTGKNTEAFF

j_gene: TRBJ1-2
abundance: .
d_gene: TRBD1
v_gene: TRBV6-5
CDR3nt: TGTGCCAGCCGGGACAGGGCTCCTGGCTACACCTTC
CDR3aa: CASRDRAPGYTF

j_gene: TRBJ1-2
abundance: .
d_gene: TRBD1
v_gene: TRBV6-5
CDR3nt: TGTGCCAGCAGTTACTCTACAGGGGGCGATGGCTACACCTTC
CDR3aa: CASSYSTGGDGYTF

j_gene: TRBJ2-2
abundance: .
d_gene: TRBD1
v_gene: TRBV10-1
CDR3nt: TGCGCCAGCAGCGAACCCCGGGACAGGGGGACTAACACGAACACCGGGGAGCTGTTTTTT
CDR3aa: CASSEPRDRGTNTNTGELFF

j_gene: TRBJ1-1
abundance: .
d_gene: .
v_gene: TRBV12-3/TRBV12-4
CDR3nt: TGTGCCAGCACCCTGACAACCAACACTGAAGCTTTCTTT
CDR3aa: CASTLTTNTEAFF

j_gene: TRBJ1-4
abundance: .
d_gene: .
v_gene: TRBV29-1
CDR3nt: TGCAGCGTTGCCAGACGGAGTAATGAAAAACTGTTTTTT
CDR3aa: CSVARRSNEKLFF

j_gene: TRBJ1-2
abundance: .
d_gene: .
v_gene: TRBV19
CDR3nt: TGTGCCAGTAGTACGACACCGGGACCCGTCGGAGGCTACACCTTC
CDR3aa: CASSTTPGPVGGYTF

j_gene: TRBJ2-3
abundance: .
d_gene: TRBD2
v_gene: TRBV28
CDR3nt: TGTGCCAGCAGTTCCCCAACGAGACTAGCGGGAGAGGGCACAGATACGCAGTATTTT
CDR3aa: CASSSPTRLAGEGTDTQYF

j_gene: TRBJ1-1
abundance: .
d_gene: .
v_gene: TRBV7-2
CDR3nt: TGTGCCAGCAGCTTATTAGGGTCTAACACTGAAGCTTTCTTT
CDR3aa: CASSLLGSNTEAFF

j_gene: TRBJ1-5
abundance: .
d_gene: TRBD1
v_gene: TRBV24-1
CDR3nt: TGTGCCACACAGGGGCTCGGGGTGTCGCCCCAGCATTTT
CDR3aa: CATQGLGVSPQHF

j_gene: TRBJ1-4
abundance: .
d_gene: .
v_gene: TRBV27
CDR3nt: TGTGCCAGCAGCTTTCAGGGGCAAAAACTGTTTTTT
CDR3aa: CASSFQGQKLFF

j_gene: TRBJ1-5
abundance: few
d_gene: .
v_gene: TRBV2
CDR3nt: TGTGCCAGCCTTGGAATAGGGGGTAGCAATCAGCCCCAGCATTTT
CDR3aa: CASLGIGGSNQPQHF

j_gene: TRBJ1-2
abundance: .
d_gene: TRBD1
v_gene: TRBV27
CDR3nt: TGTGTCAGCAGTCGGGACAGTAACTATGGCTACACCTTC
CDR3aa: CVSSRDSNYGYTF

j_gene: TRBJ1-4
abundance: .
d_gene: .
v_gene: TRBV9
CDR3nt: TGTGCCAGCAGCGTAGGGGGAGATGAAAAACTGTTTTTT
CDR3aa: CASSVGGDEKLFF

j_gene: TRBJ1-1
abundance: few
d_gene: TRBD1
v_gene: TRBV3-1/TRBV3-2
CDR3nt: TGTGCCAGCAGCCAAGCGGGACAGGGAAAAATTGAAGCTTTCTTT
CDR3aa: CASSQAGQGKIEAFF

j_gene: TRBJ2-7
abundance: .
d_gene: .
v_gene: TRBV5-5
CDR3nt: TGTGCCAGCAGCTTAGATCCAGGGATAACCTACGAGCAGTACTTC
CDR3aa: CASSLDPGITYEQYF

j_gene: TRBJ1-1
abundance: .
d_gene: .
v_gene: TRBV4-3
CDR3nt: TGCGCCAGCAGCCAAGATCGGGGGATGGAGGCTTTCTTT
CDR3aa: CASSQDRGMEAFF

j_gene: TRBJ2-7
abundance: .
d_gene: TRBD1
v_gene: TRBV5-1
CDR3nt: TGCGCCAGCAGCTTTACTTCAGGGGGCTCCTACGAGCAGTACTTC
CDR3aa: CASSFTSGGSYEQYF

j_gene: TRBJ1-5
abundance: .
d_gene: .
v_gene: TRBV10-1
CDR3nt: TGCGCCAGCAGTGAAAATGGCAATCAGCCCCAGCATTTT
CDR3aa: CASSENGNQPQHF

j_gene: TRBJ1-5
abundance: few
d_gene: .
v_gene: TRBV28
CDR3nt: TGTGCCAGCAGTTTGGGACGGAATAGCAATCAGCCCCAGCATTTT
CDR3aa: CASSLGRNSNQPQHF

j_gene: TRBJ2-3
abundance: .
d_gene: .
v_gene: TRBV12-3/TRBV12-4
CDR3nt: TGTGCCAGCACTAGGAAGAGCACAGATACGCAGTATTTT
CDR3aa: CASTRKSTDTQYF

j_gene: TRBJ1-1
abundance: .
d_gene: .
v_gene: TRBV6-5
CDR3nt: TGTGCCAGCAGTTACTCGGGGGTATCCGAGAACACTGAAGCTTTCTTT
CDR3aa: CASSYSGVSENTEAFF